This TCR beta chain was observed in a study of blood T cell repertoires in COVID-19. Study background: PBMCs, B-cell-depleted T cells, or T cells were the source of the cDNA or gDNA that made up the material.

In Cohort 3, a recovered donor had either two negative PCRs, clearance, or symptom resolution. In the original workflow: Nucleated cell number was recorded as an estimate derived from reference gene primer amplification. Profiled with immunoSEQ multiplex PCR; TCRdb holds only in-frame clones, not every one. Clone size and V and J calls were adopted from that table, with D and trimming inferred from the DNA. The repertoire holds 250,000 to 350,000 clones, with 70% to 90% as singletons. Sequenced material: PBMCs or T cells enriched from blood (not recorded which). The sequence was obtained from a woman between 18 and 29 years old who had recovered from COVID-19.

Written as DNA, the CDR3 is TGTGCCAGCAGCGCGGACTGGACAGATACGCAGTATTTT. The encoded protein is CASSADWTDTQYF. This chain uses TRBV5-6 with TRBJ2-3; TRBD2 is a possible D gene (5 bases). Germline V CDR1 and CDR2: SGHDT, YYEEEE. There are 13 residues in the CDR3. V lost 4 bases to trimming and J lost 3 bases, with 9 bases between them.